This T cell receptor beta chain appears in the sequencing data of a study of CD8 T cells in ankylosing spondylitis. J was trimmed by 5 bases and V by 2 bases; bases with no gene match: 6. Germline CDR1 reads SGHTA; CDR2 reads FQGNSA. The CDR3 totals 15 residues. Via MiXCR, TCRdb re-called the 5' RACE reads, giving one row per CDR3 protein. Seen here are just under 550,000 distinct CDR3 sequences, over 9.5% observed once, and the top ten hold around 7%. Study-level points and caveats: Researchers reportedly found disease-linked clones significantly enriched in matched ankylosing spondylitis synovial fluid. Characteristic, it appeared, of ankylosing spondylitis blood was a TCR beta motif of roughly eight highly homologous variants.

Many counts were recorded for this clonotype. Its specificity is unknown. The material sequenced was blood, either unsorted or a sorted T cell fraction (not recorded which). The chain carries TRBV7-2 and TRBJ2-7; TRBD2 agrees at 10 bases. The TCR sequence derives from a male donor with ankylosing spondylitis. The CDR3 nucleotides read TGTGCCAGCAGCTTACTTGGGACTAGCGTGCACGAGCAGTACTTC. This encodes CASSLLGTSVHEQYF.